A selection of T cell receptor beta chains follows, all from one sample in a study of blood T cell repertoires in COVID-19. Using immunoSEQ multiplex PCR, the repertoire was profiled, and TCRdb retains in-frame clones only, with some absent. The data show hundreds of thousands of clones, over 80% seen once. Sequencing input: peripheral blood. All receptors come from a woman aged 70-85 years with active or convalescent COVID-19. Both conserved end residues are part of each CDR3. The D gene is left open where the match is weak. Clone size is stated in some rows and not others, as once, few, many or a class when expanded.

D: TRBD2
V: TRBV7-2
J: TRBJ2-7
size: NA
CDR3: CASSLDGTSMDEQYF
DNA: TGTGCCAGCAGCTTAGACGGGACTAGCATGGACGAGCAGTACTTC

D: TRBD1
V: TRBV7-7
J: TRBJ2-3
size: NA
CDR3: CASSFGTGDTQYF
DNA: TGTGCTAGCAGCTTCGGGACAGGTGATACGCAGTATTTT

D: NA
V: TRBV5-1
J: TRBJ2-6
size: NA
CDR3: CASSLGRSSGANVLTF
DNA: TGCGCCAGCAGCTTGGGGCGGAGCTCTGGGGCCAACGTCCTGACTTTC

D: TRBD1
V: TRBV9
J: TRBJ1-1
size: NA
CDR3: CASEPLLSGTENTEAFF
DNA: TGTGCCAGCGAACCCCTCCTCTCGGGGACAGAGAACACTGAAGCTTTCTTT

D: TRBD2
V: TRBV19
J: TRBJ2-3
size: NA
CDR3: CASSSAGLAVGTDTQYF
DNA: TGTGCCAGTAGTTCTGCGGGACTAGCTGTTGGCACAGATACGCAGTATTTT

D: NA
V: TRBV25-1
J: TRBJ2-1
size: NA
CDR3: CASTPPLGRPSYNEQFF
DNA: TGTGCCAGCACCCCCCCCCTGGGCAGGCCCTCCTACAATGAGCAGTTCTTC

D: NA
V: TRBV7-2
J: TRBJ2-5
size: NA
CDR3: CASSLRLIQETQYF
DNA: TGTGCCAGCAGCTTGAGGCTTATACAAGAGACCCAGTACTTC

D: NA
V: TRBV6-5
J: TRBJ1-2
size: NA
CDR3: CASRQETGAYGYTF
DNA: TGTGCCAGCAGACAAGAGACAGGCGCCTATGGCTACACCTTC

D: NA
V: TRBV24-1
J: TRBJ1-2
size: NA
CDR3: CATSGLGSGGSYYGYTF
DNA: TGTGCCACCAGTGGCCTCGGTTCGGGGGGCTCCTACTATGGCTACACCTTC

D: NA
V: TRBV18
J: TRBJ2-7
size: NA
CDR3: CASSQTASYEQYF
DNA: TGTGCCAGCTCACAGACTGCCTCCTACGAGCAGTACTTC

D: TRBD2
V: TRBV6-6
J: TRBJ2-3
size: few
CDR3: CASMGGLAGGGTQYF
DNA: TGTGCCAGCATGGGGGGACTAGCGGGAGGAGGAACACAGTATTTT

D: NA
V: TRBV5-1
J: TRBJ2-3
size: NA
CDR3: CASSFSRSTDTQYF
DNA: TGCGCCAGCAGCTTCAGTCGAAGCACAGATACGCAGTATTTT

D: TRBD2
V: TRBV10-3
J: TRBJ2-7
size: NA
CDR3: CAISPTSGRSSYEQYF
DNA: TGTGCCATCAGTCCGACTAGCGGGAGGAGTTCCTACGAGCAGTACTTC

D: NA
V: TRBV18
J: TRBJ1-3
size: NA
CDR3: CASSPGQVKNGNTIYF
DNA: TGTGCCAGCTCACCTGGGCAGGTTAAAAATGGAAACACCATATATTTT

D: TRBD2
V: TRBV4-1
J: TRBJ2-1
size: NA
CDR3: CASSPPRGAGGPHEQFF
DNA: TGCGCCAGCAGCCCCCCGCGTGGGGCGGGGGGGCCCCATGAGCAGTTCTTC

D: TRBD1
V: TRBV6-5
J: TRBJ1-1
size: NA
CDR3: CASSYGTGNTEAFF
DNA: TGTGCCAGCAGTTACGGGACAGGTAACACTGAAGCTTTCTTT

D: TRBD2
V: TRBV5-4
J: TRBJ2-3
size: NA
CDR3: CASRAGTSSTDTQYF
DNA: TGTGCCAGCAGGGCCGGGACTAGCTCGACAGATACGCAGTATTTT

D: TRBD1
V: TRBV2
J: TRBJ1-2
size: NA
CDR3: CASSLDRGLARYTF
DNA: TGTGCCAGCAGCTTAGACAGGGGACTGGCCCGCTACACCTTC

D: NA
V: TRBV19
J: TRBJ1-4
size: NA
CDR3: CASSTSGASEKLFF
DNA: TGTGCCAGTAGTACCTCGGGTGCCTCTGAAAAACTGTTTTTT

D: NA
V: TRBV27
J: TRBJ1-2
size: NA
CDR3: CASSSLGQATNYGYTF
DNA: TGTGCCAGCAGTTCCCTAGGACAAGCAACTAACTATGGCTACACCTTC

D: TRBD1
V: TRBV9
J: TRBJ2-7
size: NA
CDR3: CASSVGGQGPYEQYF
DNA: TGTGCCAGCAGCGTAGGGGGACAGGGTCCCTACGAGCAGTACTTC

D: NA
V: TRBV6-2/TRBV6-3
J: TRBJ1-5
size: NA
CDR3: CASSPNFGTPQHF
DNA: TGTGCCAGCAGTCCAAACTTCGGGACACCCCAGCATTTT

D: TRBD1
V: TRBV19
J: TRBJ2-1
size: few
CDR3: CATGDRGYNEQFF
DNA: TGTGCCACCGGGGACAGGGGGTACAATGAGCAGTTCTTC

D: TRBD2
V: TRBV2
J: TRBJ2-1
size: NA
CDR3: CASREDGGYNEQFF
DNA: TGTGCCAGCCGGGAGGATGGAGGGTACAATGAGCAGTTCTTC

D: NA
V: TRBV5-1
J: TRBJ2-1
size: NA
CDR3: CASSSGGSSYNEQFF
DNA: TGCGCCAGCAGCTCTGGGGGCTCGTCCTACAATGAGCAGTTCTTC

D: NA
V: TRBV7-2
J: TRBJ1-5
size: NA
CDR3: CASSLGAGAMSGQPQHF
DNA: TGTGCCAGCAGCTTAGGGGCAGGAGCCATGTCGGGGCAGCCCCAGCATTTT

D: NA
V: TRBV12-3/TRBV12-4
J: TRBJ1-1
size: NA
CDR3: CASRGGQQTEAFF
DNA: TGTGCCAGCAGGGGGGGTCAGCAAACTGAAGCTTTCTTT

D: NA
V: TRBV11-2
J: TRBJ2-1
size: NA
CDR3: CASSPYSEQFF
DNA: TGTGCCAGCAGCCCCTACTCCGAGCAGTTCTTC

D: NA
V: TRBV7-9
J: TRBJ1-6
size: NA
CDR3: CASSVPLASSYNSPLHF
DNA: TGTGCCAGCAGCGTGCCCCTCGCTAGCTCCTATAATTCACCCCTCCACTTT

D: TRBD2
V: TRBV3-1/TRBV3-2
J: TRBJ2-3
size: NA
CDR3: CASSQSGDSTDTQYF
DNA: TGTGCCAGCAGCCAAAGCGGGGACAGCACAGATACGCAGTATTTT

D: TRBD1
V: TRBV10-3
J: TRBJ1-1
size: NA
CDR3: CAIRITGGGSTEAFF
DNA: TGTGCCATCAGGATTACAGGGGGAGGAAGCACTGAAGCTTTCTTT

D: TRBD1
V: TRBV9
J: TRBJ1-1
size: NA
CDR3: CASSARQGQNTEAFF
DNA: TGTGCCAGCAGCGCCCGACAGGGACAGAACACTGAAGCTTTCTTT

D: TRBD2
V: TRBV5-5
J: TRBJ2-7
size: NA
CDR3: CASSDRGVGPSYEQYF
DNA: TGTGCCAGCAGCGACCGGGGGGTGGGACCTAGCTACGAGCAGTACTTC

D: NA
V: TRBV19
J: TRBJ1-2
size: NA
CDR3: CASSIRTAGRVDYGYTF
DNA: TGTGCCAGTAGTATACGGACAGCTGGGCGAGTAGACTATGGCTACACCTTC

D: NA
V: TRBV5-4
J: TRBJ1-1
size: NA
CDR3: CASSLSGTEAFF
DNA: TGTGCCAGCAGCTTGTCAGGCACTGAAGCTTTCTTT

D: TRBD2
V: TRBV7-2
J: TRBJ2-3
size: NA
CDR3: CASSLARGAGIVSDTQYF
DNA: TGTGCCAGCAGCTTAGCGCGGGGGGCCGGGATAGTCTCAGATACGCAGTATTTT

D: NA
V: TRBV10-1
J: TRBJ1-3
size: few
CDR3: CASAPSFSGNTIYF
DNA: TGCGCCAGCGCCCCCAGTTTCTCTGGAAACACCATATATTTT

D: TRBD2
V: TRBV27
J: TRBJ2-7
size: NA
CDR3: CASSLLGLSGSEKNSYEQYF
DNA: TGTGCCAGCAGTTTATTGGGACTAAGCGGGAGTGAAAAAAACTCCTACGAGCAGTACTTC

D: TRBD1
V: TRBV7-9
J: TRBJ1-6
size: NA
CDR3: CASSPWTGEDSPLHF
DNA: TGTGCCAGCAGCCCATGGACAGGGGAAGATTCACCCCTCCACTTT

D: TRBD1
V: TRBV9
J: TRBJ2-2
size: NA
CDR3: CASSQTTGMSTGELFF
DNA: TGTGCCAGCAGCCAAACGACAGGGATGTCCACCGGGGAGCTGTTTTTT

D: NA
V: TRBV5-6
J: TRBJ2-7
size: few
CDR3: CASSFRSEQYF
DNA: TGTGCCAGCAGCTTCAGGTCCGAGCAGTACTTC

D: NA
V: TRBV3-1/TRBV3-2
J: TRBJ2-7
size: NA
CDR3: CASSQGGGEQYF
DNA: TGTGCCAGCAGCCAAGGCGGCGGCGAGCAGTACTTC